This T cell receptor (beta chain) came from a study of T cell repertoires in cytomegalovirus infection. Findings of the study overall: HLA-C-restricted, CMV-specific TCR beta clonotypes were dominant ex vivo.

A word on this clonotype: The antigen is undetermined.

TCRdb re-analysed the reads in MiXCR, keeping a single row per CDR3 protein. The repertoire includes fewer than 550,000 distinct CDR3 sequences, 31% of them detected once, and roughly 13% sits in the top ten. Trimming cost V 6 bases and J 2 bases, with 17 bases left between them. Per the germline V gene, CDR1 is MNHEY and CDR2 is SVGEGT. The CDR3 runs to 15 residues. Sequenced input: PBMCs. This receptor was taken from a human donor in good health (CMV status not recorded). Some clones in this sample may be carry-over from other donors' samples. The chain carries TRBV6-2 or TRBV6-3 and TRBJ2-7; a weak D match, TRBD1 (6 bases). The CDR3 DNA sequence: TGTGCCAGCAGCTTCGCCGGGACACTTGCCTACGAGCAGTACTTC. Protein sequence: CASSFAGTLAYEQYF.